This T cell receptor (beta chain) was sequenced during a study of early stage breast cancer tumors. Regarding this clone: Its antigen is unidentified.

TCRdb keeps only in-frame clones here, not all; method: immunoSEQ multiplex PCR. The sample shows some 72,000 clones, approximately 80% of them seen only once. V shed 0 bases and J shed 8 bases, with 13 bases lying between them. CDR1 MNHEY and CDR2 SVGAGI come from the germline V gene. The CDR3 covers 14 residues. Findings and caveats of the study: Enriched TCRB sequences shared across patients were mostly commonly generated sequences.

The chain couples TRBV6-5 to TRBJ1-2; D unresolved. This clonotype originated in a person between 60 and 69 years old with breast cancer. Source material: blood. DNA for the CDR3: TGTGCCAGCAGTTACTCGACTGGCGATGGAGGCTACACCTTC. It encodes CASSYSTGDGGYTF.